These 9 T cell receptor beta chains were all obtained from the same sample, sequenced in a study of blood T cells in healthy people across ages. Next came a second PCR, run for roughly 6 to 11 cycles, which used a sample-barcoded 5' primer along with a J-beta primer mix. Each CDR3 protein is one row after TCRdb ran MiXCR on the 5' RACE reads. The table lists around 1.5 million distinct CDR3 sequences, approximately 59% of them singletons. Material: blood. The receptors derive from a man aged 18 to 29 in good health.

The chain employs TRBV14 and TRBJ1-1; D remains ambiguous. The germline V gene has CDR1 SGHDN and CDR2 FVKESK. Deletions cut 8 bases from V and 1 base from J, with 14 bases between. The CDR3 loop spans 14 amino acids. The CDR3 nucleotides read TGTGCCAGCGCTATCAGGCCATCGAACACTGAAGCTTTCTTT. Encoded protein: CASAIRPSNTEAFF.

The chain couples TRBV7-2 to TRBJ2-5; 7 nucleotides align to TRBD1. Germline V gene sequence: CDR1 SGHTA, CDR2 FQGNSA. Losses at the gene ends were 2 bases for V and 11 bases for J; bases not matched to a gene: 11. The CDR3 length is 14 residues. The CDR3 region is CASSLSGGKGEQYF. Here the CDR3 DNA reads TGTGCCAGCAGCTTATCAGGGGGAAAGGGGGAGCAGTACTTC.

The V gene is TRBV29-1, the J gene TRBJ2-5, with D tentatively TRBD2 (5 bases). The J call may be wrong; the DNA end is better matched by TRBJ2-7. CDR1 is SQVTM, CDR2 ANQGSEA, per germline. CDR3 length: 14 amino acids. This chain's CDR3 is CSAKLAGLTYEQYF. In DNA form, the CDR3 reads TGCAGCGCAAAGTTGGCAGGACTTACCTACGAGCAGTACTTC.

J is TRBJ2-1 and V is TRBV6-6; 9 bases match TRBD2. The ends lost 0 bases at V and 4 bases at J; junction bases unmatched: 7. The CDR3 covers 17 residues. Germline lookup yields CDR1 MNHNY and CDR2 SVGAGI (reference sequence). The CDR3 reads CASSYSLAGGIYNEQFF. CDR3 DNA: TGTGCCAGCAGTTACTCCCTGGCGGGGGGGATTTACAATGAGCAGTTCTTC.

The V and J genes are TRBV4-2 and TRBJ1-1; maybe TRBD1 (5 bases). V was pared by 1 base and J by 5 bases, with 14 bases between. Germline assignment: CDR1 LGHNA and CDR2 YNFKEQ. The CDR3 covers 15 residues. CDR3 region: CASSQVGGGSTEAFF. DNA for the CDR3: TGTGCCAGCAGCCAAGTTGGGGGAGGAAGTACTGAAGCTTTCTTT.

CDR3 in amino acids: CASSRWTGAGANVLTF. CDR3 bases: TGTGCCAGCAGCCGATGGACGGGGGCTGGGGCCAACGTCCTGACTTTC. The gene calls are TRBV7-2 and TRBJ2-6; TRBD2 is a possible D gene (6 bases). Germline CDR1 SGHTA, CDR2 FQGNSA. The V and J ends lost 5 bases and 2 bases respectively, with 13 bases between them. This CDR3 region has 16 residues.

Turning to this clonotype: Since a much larger clone is just one base distant, this may be a read error. The chain links TRBV7-2 to TRBJ2-1; D call uncertain. This CDR3 contains 13 residues. V was clipped by 5 bases and J by 4 bases, with 9 bases between them. CDR1 is SGHTA, CDR2 FQGNSA, per germline. CDR3 nucleotide sequence: TGTGCCAGCAGCCGCCCGGCTTACAATGAGCAGTTCTTC. Its translation is CASSRPAYNEQFF. Combining the CDR3 with reference TRBV7-2 and TRBJ2-1 gives the whole variable domain GAGVSQSPSNKVTEKGKDVELRCDPISGHTALYWYRQSLGQGLEFLIYFQGNSAPDKSGLPSDRFSAERTGGSVSTLTIQRTQQEDSAVYLCASSRPAYNEQFFGPGTRLTVL.

V usage is TRBV12-3 or TRBV12-4 and J usage is TRBJ1-2; D might be TRBD1 (5 bases). This CDR3 region has 13 residues. Trimming removed 5 bases at V and 5 bases at J, with 12 bases between. The CDR3 DNA sequence: TGTGCCAGCAGTGGGGGAAGATTGTATGGCTACACCTTC. Its protein is CASSGGRLYGYTF.

This clonotype turned up a few times. The chain has TRBV6-5 and TRBJ2-7; 7 nucleotides line up with TRBD2. Germline V lookup: CDR1 MNHEY, CDR2 SVGAGI. V lost 2 bases to trimming and J lost 3 bases; unmatched junction nucleotides: 16. CDR3 size: 18 residues. The CDR3, as DNA: TGTGCCAGCAGTTACGGCCCCCGATCGGTCGGGGGGAACTACGAGCAGTACTTC. Its protein product is CASSYGPRSVGGNYEQYF.